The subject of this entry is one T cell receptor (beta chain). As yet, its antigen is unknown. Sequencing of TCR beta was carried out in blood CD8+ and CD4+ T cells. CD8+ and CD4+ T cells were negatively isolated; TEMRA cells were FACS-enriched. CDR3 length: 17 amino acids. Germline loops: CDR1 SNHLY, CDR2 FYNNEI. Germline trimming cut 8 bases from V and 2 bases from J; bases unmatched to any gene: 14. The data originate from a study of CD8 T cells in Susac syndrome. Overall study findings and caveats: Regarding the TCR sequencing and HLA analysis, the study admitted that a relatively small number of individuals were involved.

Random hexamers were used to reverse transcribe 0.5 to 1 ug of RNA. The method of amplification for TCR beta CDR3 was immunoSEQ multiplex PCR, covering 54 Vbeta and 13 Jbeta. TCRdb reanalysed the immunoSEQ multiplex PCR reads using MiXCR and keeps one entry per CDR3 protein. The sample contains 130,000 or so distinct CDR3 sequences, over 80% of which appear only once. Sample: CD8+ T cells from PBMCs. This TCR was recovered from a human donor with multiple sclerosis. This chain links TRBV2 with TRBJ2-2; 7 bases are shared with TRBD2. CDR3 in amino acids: CASGRVRLAANTGELFF. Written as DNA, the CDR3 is TGTGCCAGCGGTCGGGTTCGGCTAGCGGCAAACACCGGGGAGCTGTTTTTT.